One TCR beta chain is described in this entry. In the study's own analysis: Nucleated cell counts were estimated from reference gene primer amplification. Clones were sequenced by immunoSEQ multiplex PCR, and TCRdb holds only the in-frame ones, with some missing. V, J and clone size were drawn from that table, and D and trimming were deduced from the DNA. The table records nearly 400,000 clones, about nine tenths of them present only once. This study enrolled people aged 18 to 89 from about two dozen US geographic areas. With V trimmed by 0 bases and J by 4 bases, 4 bases remained unmatched. Germline values: CDR1 KGHDR, CDR2 SFDVKD. The CDR3 loop spans 16 amino acids. This sample is part of a study of blood T cell repertoires in COVID-19. On the study more broadly: COVID-19 samples collected from the United States, Italy and Spain covered acute and convalescent phases.

The sequence derives from a woman aged 30 to 39 who had recovered from COVID-19. The specimen sequenced was PBMCs or T cells enriched from blood (not recorded which). This chain uses TRBV24-1 with TRBJ2-3, with 9 nucleotides matching TRBD2. DNA of the CDR3: TGTGCCACCAGTGATTTGGGCGGGAGGGGGCCAGATACGCAGTATTTT. Translated, it gives CATSDLGGRGPDTQYF.